The T cell receptor beta chain under discussion was sequenced for a study of beta chain features in type 1 diabetes. Study-wide results and limits: TCRB CDR3s from Type 1 diabetes patients were moderately but significantly shorter in all four CD4+ subsets.

This clone was seen a few times. As yet, its antigen is unknown. The sample carries other DNA sequences with the same CDR3. The investigators reverse transcribed all of the isolated RNA, so they sequenced expressed TCRB transcripts. Sequencing used immunoSEQ multiplex PCR; TCRdb keeps in-frame clones, though not all of them. There are under 850,000 clones in the sample; under 15% occur only once, and approximately 0.02% lies in the top ten. Germline V gene lookup returns CDR1 SGHRS and CDR2 YFSETQ. Trimming removed 1 base from V and 3 bases from J; junction bases left unmatched: 0. The CDR3 covers 13 residues.

This chain joins TRBV5-1 and TRBJ1-2, with 7 bases identical to TRBD1. Sequencing used naive CD4+ T cells from blood. This sequence originates from a man aged 18-30 years with type 1 diabetes. Here the CDR3 DNA reads TGCGCCAGCAGCTTGACAGGGGACTATGGCTACACCTTC. Translated: CASSLTGDYGYTF.